The rows below give T cell receptor beta chains drawn from one sample of a study of T cell responses to AZD1222 COVID-19 vaccine. Profiled with immunoSEQ multiplex PCR; TCRdb holds only in-frame clones, not every one. The table records about 200,000 clones, almost 95% of them present only once. Sequenced here: peripheral blood, sampled on day 0 of AZD1222 vaccination. These receptors all come from an adult in good health. Both conserved end residues are part of each CDR3. Each record gives: clone size, V gene, D gene, J gene, CDR3 DNA, CDR3 protein. The D gene is left open where the match is weak. Clone size is stated in some rows and not others, as once, few, many or a class when expanded.

clone_size: NA
v_call: TRBV7-2
d_call: NA
j_call: TRBJ2-3
cdr3_nt: TGTGCCAGCAGCAGGGGTGGGGGGCTAGATACGCAGTATTTT
cdr3_aa: CASSRGGGLDTQYF

clone_size: NA
v_call: TRBV10-3
d_call: TRBD1
j_call: TRBJ1-2
cdr3_nt: TGTGCCATCAGTGAGGCCTCACAGGGGACCCTCCCCTGGACCTTC
cdr3_aa: CAISEASQGTLPWTF

clone_size: NA
v_call: TRBV6-5
d_call: NA
j_call: TRBJ1-2
cdr3_nt: TGTGCCAGCATCAGGATGTCCCTTATTTATGGCTACACCTTC
cdr3_aa: CASIRMSLIYGYTF

clone_size: NA
v_call: TRBV29-1
d_call: NA
j_call: TRBJ1-1
cdr3_nt: TGCGGAATTGAGAATTTGGACACTGAAGCTTTCTTT
cdr3_aa: CGIENLDTEAFF

clone_size: NA
v_call: TRBV7-9
d_call: TRBD1
j_call: TRBJ1-5
cdr3_nt: TGTGCCAGCAGCTTGTACAGGGGACTAAATCAGCCCCAGCATTTT
cdr3_aa: CASSLYRGLNQPQHF

clone_size: NA
v_call: TRBV4-2
d_call: NA
j_call: TRBJ2-7
cdr3_nt: TGTGCCAGCAGCCAAGCACCAGGGGTTCACTACGAGCAGTACTTC
cdr3_aa: CASSQAPGVHYEQYF

clone_size: NA
v_call: TRBV20-1
d_call: NA
j_call: TRBJ1-2
cdr3_nt: TGCAGTGCTAGTCGGCCTGGGAGGGAGCTAGAGGGCTACACCTTC
cdr3_aa: CSASRPGRELEGYTF

clone_size: NA
v_call: TRBV5-4
d_call: NA
j_call: TRBJ1-2
cdr3_nt: TGTGCCAGCGGAGCTCGAGGGAGTCATGTCTTCACCTTC
cdr3_aa: CASGARGSHVFTF

clone_size: NA
v_call: TRBV3-1/TRBV3-2
d_call: TRBD1
j_call: TRBJ1-2
cdr3_nt: TGTGCCAGCAGCCCCGGGACAGGGGACTATGGCTACACCTTC
cdr3_aa: CASSPGTGDYGYTF

clone_size: NA
v_call: TRBV27
d_call: NA
j_call: TRBJ2-2
cdr3_nt: TGTGCCAGCAGTCTCCTCCCCGGAGCCGGGGAGCTGTTTTTT
cdr3_aa: CASSLLPGAGELFF

clone_size: NA
v_call: TRBV30
d_call: TRBD1
j_call: TRBJ1-2
cdr3_nt: TGTGCCTTACCCCCCTCGACAGGGAAGCGTGGCTACACCTTC
cdr3_aa: CALPPSTGKRGYTF

clone_size: NA
v_call: TRBV7-2
d_call: NA
j_call: TRBJ1-2
cdr3_nt: TGTGCCAGCAGCCAACTAGACAGGAACTATGGCTACACCTTC
cdr3_aa: CASSQLDRNYGYTF

clone_size: NA
v_call: TRBV9
d_call: TRBD2
j_call: TRBJ2-3
cdr3_nt: TGTGCCAGCAGCTTCCGAAGAGCGGGGGGAGGCACAGATACGCAGTATTTT
cdr3_aa: CASSFRRAGGGTDTQYF

clone_size: NA
v_call: TRBV7-9
d_call: NA
j_call: TRBJ1-1
cdr3_nt: TGTGCCAGCAGCTTAGATGCGGGAACGGCTTTCTTT
cdr3_aa: CASSLDAGTAFF

clone_size: NA
v_call: TRBV18
d_call: NA
j_call: TRBJ2-7
cdr3_nt: TGTGCCAGCTCACCACCGGAAAGATACGAGCAGTACTTC
cdr3_aa: CASSPPERYEQYF

clone_size: NA
v_call: TRBV27
d_call: NA
j_call: TRBJ1-5
cdr3_nt: TGTGCCAGCAGTTCTGCAGCCAAGGCGGGCTCTTTTCTGAATCAGCCCCAGCATTTT
cdr3_aa: CASSSAAKAGSFLNQPQHF

clone_size: NA
v_call: TRBV5-1
d_call: NA
j_call: TRBJ2-1
cdr3_nt: TGCGCCAGCAGCCCGTTCGGGAGCTCCTACAATGAGCAGTTCTTC
cdr3_aa: CASSPFGSSYNEQFF

clone_size: NA
v_call: TRBV3-1/TRBV3-2
d_call: NA
j_call: TRBJ1-6
cdr3_nt: TGTGCCAGCAGCCAAGACGGGGGAGGATCACCCCTCCACTTT
cdr3_aa: CASSQDGGGSPLHF

clone_size: NA
v_call: TRBV24-1
d_call: TRBD1
j_call: TRBJ2-5
cdr3_nt: TGTGCCACCAGTGACCCGGGACAGCAAGAGACCCAGTACTTC
cdr3_aa: CATSDPGQQETQYF

clone_size: NA
v_call: TRBV2
d_call: NA
j_call: TRBJ1-1
cdr3_nt: TGTGCCAGCAGTGAGGGTTGGACTGAAGCTTTCTTT
cdr3_aa: CASSEGWTEAFF

clone_size: NA
v_call: TRBV9
d_call: TRBD1
j_call: TRBJ1-1
cdr3_nt: TGTGCCAGCAATCCGGGACAGGTGAACACTGAAGCTTTCTTT
cdr3_aa: CASNPGQVNTEAFF

clone_size: NA
v_call: TRBV28
d_call: TRBD1
j_call: TRBJ1-1
cdr3_nt: TGTGCCAGCCGCCGGGACAGGGTTACTCTGAACACTGAAGCTTTCTTT
cdr3_aa: CASRRDRVTLNTEAFF

clone_size: NA
v_call: TRBV12-3/TRBV12-4
d_call: TRBD1
j_call: TRBJ1-4
cdr3_nt: TGTGCCAGTATTGGGACAGGGTGGGAAAAACTGTTTTTT
cdr3_aa: CASIGTGWEKLFF

clone_size: few
v_call: TRBV4-2
d_call: NA
j_call: TRBJ1-6
cdr3_nt: TGTGCCAGCAGCCAAGAGGGCCAGGGAAGTCGGGCCCTCCACTTT
cdr3_aa: CASSQEGQGSRALHF

clone_size: NA
v_call: TRBV7-2
d_call: NA
j_call: TRBJ2-1
cdr3_nt: TGTGCCAGCAGCTTTCCTACAGGGAATGAGCAGTTCTTC
cdr3_aa: CASSFPTGNEQFF

clone_size: NA
v_call: TRBV7-3
d_call: NA
j_call: TRBJ1-1
cdr3_nt: TGTGCCAGCAGCTTAAGCCCCCGGCTGAACACTGAAGCTTTCTTT
cdr3_aa: CASSLSPRLNTEAFF

clone_size: NA
v_call: TRBV18
d_call: NA
j_call: TRBJ1-2
cdr3_nt: TGTGCCAGCTCACCCCAGGTGGGGGAGGGCTTCTATGGCTACACCTTC
cdr3_aa: CASSPQVGEGFYGYTF

clone_size: NA
v_call: TRBV11-2
d_call: NA
j_call: TRBJ1-1
cdr3_nt: TGTGCCAGCAGCCCGGGACGCTGGGGGACTGAAGCTTTCTTT
cdr3_aa: CASSPGRWGTEAFF

clone_size: once
v_call: TRBV30
d_call: NA
j_call: TRBJ2-7
cdr3_nt: TGTGCCTGGAGTGTACGTTTAGCGTACGAGCAGTACTTC
cdr3_aa: CAWSVRLAYEQYF

clone_size: NA
v_call: TRBV4-2
d_call: NA
j_call: TRBJ1-6
cdr3_nt: TGTGCCAGCAGCCAAGGAAGGGCTAGGGCAATTTCACCCCTCCACTTT
cdr3_aa: CASSQGRARAISPLHF

clone_size: NA
v_call: TRBV27
d_call: NA
j_call: TRBJ1-1
cdr3_nt: TGTGCCAGCATAGGGGGGAACACTGAAGCTTTCTTT
cdr3_aa: CASIGGNTEAFF

clone_size: NA
v_call: TRBV20-1
d_call: TRBD1
j_call: TRBJ1-5
cdr3_nt: TGCAGTGCTAGTACAGGGGGGAAGGGCAATCAGCCCCAGCATTTT
cdr3_aa: CSASTGGKGNQPQHF

clone_size: NA
v_call: TRBV28
d_call: NA
j_call: TRBJ1-2
cdr3_nt: TGTGCCAGCAGTTTAAAGGGCCACGGCTACACCTTC
cdr3_aa: CASSLKGHGYTF

clone_size: NA
v_call: TRBV28
d_call: NA
j_call: TRBJ2-4
cdr3_nt: TGTGCCAGCAGTTCGGACGGAATCATAGCCAAAAACATTCAGTACTTC
cdr3_aa: CASSSDGIIAKNIQYF

clone_size: NA
v_call: TRBV6-5
d_call: TRBD1
j_call: TRBJ2-3
cdr3_nt: TGTGCCAGCAGTCGACAGGGGCCAGATACGCAGTATTTT
cdr3_aa: CASSRQGPDTQYF

clone_size: once
v_call: TRBV2
d_call: TRBD2
j_call: TRBJ2-7
cdr3_nt: TGTGCCAGCAGTGCAGAGGACGGGGGGACCTACGAGCAGTACTTC
cdr3_aa: CASSAEDGGTYEQYF

clone_size: NA
v_call: TRBV4-1
d_call: NA
j_call: TRBJ1-2
cdr3_nt: TGCGCCAGCAGCCAAGATCACGGCTTCTATGGCTACACCTTC
cdr3_aa: CASSQDHGFYGYTF

clone_size: NA
v_call: TRBV7-8
d_call: TRBD2
j_call: TRBJ2-3
cdr3_nt: TGTGCCAGCAGCTTACCAGCGGGGGGGGCAGATACGCAGTATTTT
cdr3_aa: CASSLPAGGADTQYF

clone_size: NA
v_call: TRBV6-6
d_call: NA
j_call: TRBJ1-6
cdr3_nt: TGTGCCAGCAGTCCCCTCGCAATGATAAATTCACCCCTCCACTTT
cdr3_aa: CASSPLAMINSPLHF

clone_size: NA
v_call: TRBV5-1
d_call: NA
j_call: TRBJ2-3
cdr3_nt: TGCGCCAGCAGAACCGGGACAAACACAGATACGCAGTATTTT
cdr3_aa: CASRTGTNTDTQYF

clone_size: NA
v_call: TRBV29-1
d_call: TRBD1
j_call: TRBJ1-2
cdr3_nt: TGCAGCGTCCGTGGACAGGGAGCTAACTATGGCTACACCTTC
cdr3_aa: CSVRGQGANYGYTF

clone_size: NA
v_call: TRBV20-1
d_call: NA
j_call: TRBJ2-7
cdr3_nt: TGCAGTGCGAAGTCCTACGAGCAGTACTTC
cdr3_aa: CSAKSYEQYF